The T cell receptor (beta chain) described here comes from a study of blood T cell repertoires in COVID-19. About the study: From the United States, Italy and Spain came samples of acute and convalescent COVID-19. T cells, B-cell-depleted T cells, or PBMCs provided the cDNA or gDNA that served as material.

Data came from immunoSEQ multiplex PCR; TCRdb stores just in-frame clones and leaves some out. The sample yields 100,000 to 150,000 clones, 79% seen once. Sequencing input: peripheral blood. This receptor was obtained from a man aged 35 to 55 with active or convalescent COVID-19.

CDR3 bases: TGCAGCGCCATAGTTAGCCCCAATCAGCCCCAGCATTTT. Encoded protein: CSAIVSPNQPQHF. The chain uses TRBV29-1 and TRBJ1-5; D remains unclear. Germline values: CDR1 SQVTM, CDR2 ANQGSEA. This CDR3 is 13 amino acids long. V lost 7 bases and J lost 3, with 13 bases in between.